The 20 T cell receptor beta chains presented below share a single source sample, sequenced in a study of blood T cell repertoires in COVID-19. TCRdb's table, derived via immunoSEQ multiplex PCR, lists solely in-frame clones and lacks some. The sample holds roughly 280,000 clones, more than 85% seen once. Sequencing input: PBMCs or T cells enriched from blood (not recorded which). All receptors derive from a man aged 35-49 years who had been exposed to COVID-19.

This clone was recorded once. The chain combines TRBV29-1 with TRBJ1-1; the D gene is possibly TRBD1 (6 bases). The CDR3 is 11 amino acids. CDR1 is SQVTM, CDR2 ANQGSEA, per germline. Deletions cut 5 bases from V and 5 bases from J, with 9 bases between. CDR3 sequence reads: CSVSQGTEAFF. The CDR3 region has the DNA TGCAGCGTTTCTCAGGGGACTGAAGCTTTCTTT.

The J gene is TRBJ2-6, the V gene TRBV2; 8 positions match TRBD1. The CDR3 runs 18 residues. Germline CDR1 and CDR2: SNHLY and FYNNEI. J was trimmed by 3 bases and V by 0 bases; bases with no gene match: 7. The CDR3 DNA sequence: TGTGCCAGCAGTGAAGCGACAGGGGAGGTACGTGGGGCCAACGTCCTGACTTTC. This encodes CASSEATGEVRGANVLTF.

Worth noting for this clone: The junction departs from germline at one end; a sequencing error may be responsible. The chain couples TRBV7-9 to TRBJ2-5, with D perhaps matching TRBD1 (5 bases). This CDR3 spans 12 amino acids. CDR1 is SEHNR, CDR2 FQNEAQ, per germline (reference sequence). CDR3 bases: TGTGCCAGCAGCTTAGCACGACACCCAGGGAACTTC. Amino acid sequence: CASSLARHPGNF. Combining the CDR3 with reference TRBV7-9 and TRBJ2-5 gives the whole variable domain DTGVSQNPRHKITKRGQNVTFRCDPISEHNRLYWYRQTLGQGPEFLTYFQNEAQLEKSRLLSDRFSAERPKGSFSTLEIQRTEQGDSAMYLCASSLARHPGNFGPGTRLLVL.

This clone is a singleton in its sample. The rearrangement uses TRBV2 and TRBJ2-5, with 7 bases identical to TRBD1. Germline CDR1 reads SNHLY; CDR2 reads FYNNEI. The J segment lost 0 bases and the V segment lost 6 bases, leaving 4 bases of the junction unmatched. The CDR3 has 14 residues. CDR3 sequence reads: CASSRDRNQETQYF. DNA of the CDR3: TGTGCCAGCAGCCGGGACAGAAACCAAGAGACCCAGTACTTC.

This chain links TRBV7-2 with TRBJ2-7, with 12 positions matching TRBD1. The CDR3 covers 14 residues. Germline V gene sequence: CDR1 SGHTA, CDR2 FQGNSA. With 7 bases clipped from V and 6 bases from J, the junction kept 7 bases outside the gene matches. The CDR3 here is CASTLGTGGSEQYF. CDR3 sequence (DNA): TGTGCCAGCACCCTAGGGACAGGGGGCTCCGAGCAGTACTTC.

The CDR3 coding sequence is TGTGCCAGCAGTGAAGCGTACGGCAGACTTAACCCGAATTCACCCCTCCACTTT. It translates to CASSEAYGRLNPNSPLHF. The chain uses TRBV2 and TRBJ1-6; D is uncertain. Germline V gene data show CDR1 as SNHLY and CDR2 as FYNNEI. The CDR3 has 18 amino acids. Trimming shortened V by 0 bases and J by 7 bases, and 19 bases separated the two germline ends.

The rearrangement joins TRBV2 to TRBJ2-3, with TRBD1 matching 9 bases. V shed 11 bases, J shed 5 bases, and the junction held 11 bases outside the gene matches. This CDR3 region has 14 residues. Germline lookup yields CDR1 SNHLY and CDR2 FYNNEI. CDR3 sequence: CAGTQGAQKDTQYF. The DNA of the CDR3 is TGTGCCGGAACACAGGGGGCGCAGAAAGATACGCAGTATTTT.

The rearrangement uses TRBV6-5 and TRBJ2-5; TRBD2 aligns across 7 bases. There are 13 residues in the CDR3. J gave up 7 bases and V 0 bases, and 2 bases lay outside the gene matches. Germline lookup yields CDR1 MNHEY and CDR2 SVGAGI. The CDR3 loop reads CASSYSPGGTQYF. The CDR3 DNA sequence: TGTGCCAGCAGTTACTCCCCGGGAGGGACCCAGTACTTC.

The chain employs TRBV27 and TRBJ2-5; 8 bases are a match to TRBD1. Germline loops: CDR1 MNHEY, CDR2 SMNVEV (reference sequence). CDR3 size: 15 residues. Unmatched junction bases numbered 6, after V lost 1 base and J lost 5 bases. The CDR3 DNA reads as TGTGCCAGCAGTTTATTTCAGGGGGCGGGGGAGACCCAGTACTTC. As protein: CASSLFQGAGETQYF.

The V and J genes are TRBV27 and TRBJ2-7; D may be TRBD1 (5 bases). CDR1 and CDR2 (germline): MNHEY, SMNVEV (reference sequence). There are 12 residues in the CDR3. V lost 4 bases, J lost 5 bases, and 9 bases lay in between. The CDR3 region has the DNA TGTGCCAGCAGTTCAGGGTGGAACGAGCAGTACTTC. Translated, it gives CASSSGWNEQYF.

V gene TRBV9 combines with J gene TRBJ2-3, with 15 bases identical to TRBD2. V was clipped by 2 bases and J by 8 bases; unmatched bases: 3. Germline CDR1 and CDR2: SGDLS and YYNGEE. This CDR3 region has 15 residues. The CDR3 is CASSVRTSGRGTQYF. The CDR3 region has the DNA TGTGCCAGCAGCGTCAGGACTAGCGGGAGGGGTACGCAGTATTTT.

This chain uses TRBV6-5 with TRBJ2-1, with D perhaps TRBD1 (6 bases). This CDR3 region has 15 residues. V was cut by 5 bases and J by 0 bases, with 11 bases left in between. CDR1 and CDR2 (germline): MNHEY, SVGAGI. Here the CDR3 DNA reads TGTGCCAGCAGTAAGCAGGGGAGCTCCTACAATGAGCAGTTCTTC. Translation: CASSKQGSSYNEQFF.

The CDR3 coding sequence is TGTGCCAGCAGTGAAGCCCGGGACAGCCCCAACAATGAGCAGTTCTTC. The encoded protein is CASSEARDSPNNEQFF. V and J are TRBV2 and TRBJ2-1; 7 bases map to TRBD1. Per germline, CDR1 SNHLY and CDR2 FYNNEI. CDR3 length: 16 residues. V lost 0 bases and J lost 5; bases outside the gene matches: 7.

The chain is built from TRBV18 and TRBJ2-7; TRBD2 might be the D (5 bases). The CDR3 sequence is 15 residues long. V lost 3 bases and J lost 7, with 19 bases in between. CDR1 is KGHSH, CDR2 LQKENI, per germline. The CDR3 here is CASSPMDFPTREQYF. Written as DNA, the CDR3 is TGTGCCAGCTCACCCATGGACTTCCCTACGAGGGAGCAGTACTTC.

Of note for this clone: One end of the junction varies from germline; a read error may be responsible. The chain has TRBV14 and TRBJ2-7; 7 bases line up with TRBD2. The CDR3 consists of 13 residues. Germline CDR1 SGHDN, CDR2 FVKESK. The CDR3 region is CASSQVRSGEPHF. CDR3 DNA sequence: TGTGCCAGCAGCCAAGTTCGGAGCGGGGAACCCCACTTC.

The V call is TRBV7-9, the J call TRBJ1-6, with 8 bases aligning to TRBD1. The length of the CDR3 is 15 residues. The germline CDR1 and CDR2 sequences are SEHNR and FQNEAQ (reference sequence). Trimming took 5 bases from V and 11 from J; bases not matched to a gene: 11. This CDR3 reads CASSHLGQGDTPLHF. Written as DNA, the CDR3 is TGTGCCAGCAGCCACCTAGGACAGGGCGATACACCCCTCCACTTT.

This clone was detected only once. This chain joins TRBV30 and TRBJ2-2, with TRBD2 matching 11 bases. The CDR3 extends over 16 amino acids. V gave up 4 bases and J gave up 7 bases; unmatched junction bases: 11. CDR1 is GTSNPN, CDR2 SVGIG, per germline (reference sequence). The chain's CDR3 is CAWKSVTSGIVGELFF. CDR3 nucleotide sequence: TGTGCCTGGAAGTCCGTGACTAGCGGGATTGTCGGGGAGCTGTTTTTT.

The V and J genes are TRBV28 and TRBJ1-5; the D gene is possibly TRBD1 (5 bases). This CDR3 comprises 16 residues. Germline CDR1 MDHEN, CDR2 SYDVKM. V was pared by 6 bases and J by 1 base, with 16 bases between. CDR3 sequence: CASSPGQGFSNQPQHF. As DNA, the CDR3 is TGTGCCAGCAGCCCCGGACAAGGGTTCAGCAATCAGCCCCAGCATTTT.

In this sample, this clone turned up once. CDR3 in amino acids: CATQDTYNQPQHF. The DNA of the CDR3 is TGTGCCACCCAAGACACGTACAATCAGCCCCAGCATTTT. The chain joins TRBV24-1 to TRBJ1-5; D gene unclear. CDR3 length: 13 amino acids. V lost 9 bases and J 3 bases, leaving 11 bases between the germline ends. CDR1 and CDR2 from the germline V gene are KGHDR and SFDVKD.

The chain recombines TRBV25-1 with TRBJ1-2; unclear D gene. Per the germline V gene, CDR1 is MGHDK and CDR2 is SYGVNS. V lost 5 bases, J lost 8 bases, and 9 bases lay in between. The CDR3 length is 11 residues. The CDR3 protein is CASSLDRGYTF. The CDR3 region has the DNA TGTGCCAGCAGTCTAGACCGAGGCTACACCTTC.